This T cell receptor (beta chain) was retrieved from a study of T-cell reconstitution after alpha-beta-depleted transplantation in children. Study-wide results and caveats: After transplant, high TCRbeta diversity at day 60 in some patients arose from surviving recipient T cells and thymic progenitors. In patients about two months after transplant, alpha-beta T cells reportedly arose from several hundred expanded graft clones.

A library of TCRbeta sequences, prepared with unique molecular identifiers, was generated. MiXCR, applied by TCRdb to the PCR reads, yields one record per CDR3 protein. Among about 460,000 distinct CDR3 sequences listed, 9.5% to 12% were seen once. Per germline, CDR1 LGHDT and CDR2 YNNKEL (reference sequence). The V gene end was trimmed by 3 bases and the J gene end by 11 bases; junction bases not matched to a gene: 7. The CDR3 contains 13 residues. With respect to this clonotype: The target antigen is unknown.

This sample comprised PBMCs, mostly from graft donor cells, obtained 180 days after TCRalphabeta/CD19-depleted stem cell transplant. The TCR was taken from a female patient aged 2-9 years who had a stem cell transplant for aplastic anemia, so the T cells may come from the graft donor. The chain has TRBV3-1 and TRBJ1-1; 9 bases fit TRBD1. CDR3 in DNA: TGTGCCAGCAGCCAGATTACAGGGGGCGCGGCTTTCTTT. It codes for CASSQITGGAAFF.